The next 27 T cell receptor beta chains were all read from a single sample in a study of memory CD4+ T cells and cytomegalovirus serostatus. Profiling relied on immunoSEQ multiplex PCR, and the TCRdb table lists in-frame clones only, not all of them. Of around 40,000 clones in the sample, roughly 77% were seen once. The sort gate was single viable CD3+CD4+CD8-CD45RO+ cells for memory CD4+ T cells. Sequenced: memory CD4+ T cells from blood. The receptors here all came from an adult in good health and CMV-seronegative.

The V call is TRBV18, the J call TRBJ2-7; D is unresolved. The germline V gene encodes CDR1 KGHSH and CDR2 LQKENI. V gave up 2 bases and J gave up 10 bases, with 15 bases separating them. The CDR3 is made up of 13 amino acids. CDR3 nucleotide sequence: TGTGCCAGCTCACCAACACCTCAGGCGGACCAGTACTTC. The encoded protein is CASSPTPQADQYF.

The V gene is TRBV4-1, the J gene TRBJ2-2; 10 nucleotides line up with TRBD2. This CDR3 is 16 amino acids long. J gave up 3 bases and V 4 bases, and 5 bases lay outside the gene matches. Germline V gene lookup returns CDR1 MGHRA and CDR2 YSYEKL. The CDR3 loop is CASSRGLAEYTGELFF. The CDR3 nucleotides are TGCGCCAGCAGCCGAGGACTAGCGGAATACACCGGGGAGCTGTTTTTT.

The gene calls are TRBV12-5 and TRBJ1-1, with D perhaps matching TRBD1 (5 bases). The CDR3 consists of 13 residues. V was trimmed by 10 bases and J by 0 bases, leaving 12 bases between them. Germline CDR1 is LGHNT and CDR2 is FRNRAP. CDR3 DNA: TGTGCTACCACAAGGGGAATGAACACTGAAGCTTTCTTT. It specifies CATTRGMNTEAFF.

V usage is TRBV10-3 and J usage is TRBJ2-1; the D is unclear. The CDR3 runs 15 residues. V was clipped by 0 bases and J by 5 bases, with 11 bases between them. Germline V lookup: CDR1 ENHRY, CDR2 SYGVKD. The CDR3 spells CAISESSLRDNEQFF. CDR3 in DNA: TGTGCCATCAGTGAGTCCTCCCTACGGGACAATGAGCAGTTCTTC.

The chain couples TRBV6-5 to TRBJ1-5, with D maybe TRBD1 (6 bases). Trimming shortened V by 6 bases and J by 4 bases, and 7 bases separated the two germline ends. The CDR3 sequence is 12 residues long. CDR1 is MNHEY and CDR2 is SVGAGI in the germline V gene. CDR3 DNA sequence: TGTGCCAGCAGGCAGGGGAATCAGCCCCAGCATTTT. Translating it yields CASRQGNQPQHF.

The V gene is TRBV7-2, the J gene TRBJ2-1, with D possibly TRBD1 on 5 matching bases. Germline CDR1 and CDR2: SGHTA and FQGNSA. V was trimmed by 1 base and J by 9 bases, leaving 13 bases between them. The CDR3 sequence is 14 residues long. The CDR3 sequence is CASSLGQPTGEQFF. The CDR3 nucleotides read TGTGCCAGCAGCTTAGGACAGCCGACCGGTGAGCAGTTCTTC.

This rearrangement joins TRBV7-9 to TRBJ2-5, with 8 bases aligning to TRBD1. The germline gives CDR1 SEHNR, CDR2 FQNEAQ (reference sequence). Unmatched junction bases numbered 7, after V lost 2 bases and J lost 5 bases. The CDR3 runs 15 residues. This CDR3 reads CASSLFGQGRETQYF. Written as DNA, the CDR3 is TGTGCCAGCAGCTTATTCGGACAGGGACGGGAGACCCAGTACTTC. Using reference TRBV7-9 and TRBJ2-5 for the parts outside the CDR3, the full variable domain is DTGVSQNPRHKITKRGQNVTFRCDPISEHNRLYWYRQTLGQGPEFLTYFQNEAQLEKSRLLSDRFSAERPKGSFSTLEIQRTEQGDSAMYLCASSLFGQGRETQYFGPGTRLLVL.

This chain connects TRBV6-5 to TRBJ2-1; D possibly uses TRBD1 or TRBD2 (5 bases each). The CDR3 covers 14 residues. CDR1 and CDR2 from the germline V gene are MNHEY and SVGAGI. Trimming removed 8 bases at V and 4 bases at J, with 15 bases between. The CDR3 nucleotides read TGTGCCAGCGGGGGTGGCGGGTTATACAATGAGCAGTTCTTC. It yields the protein CASGGGGLYNEQFF.

The rearrangement links TRBV5-1 to TRBJ1-2, with D perhaps TRBD1 (6 bases). This CDR3 is 13 amino acids long. Germline values: CDR1 SGHRS, CDR2 YFSETQ. The V gene lost 4 bases and the J gene lost 3 bases, with 10 bases spanning the gap. This CDR3 reads CASSPEGDYGYTF. CDR3 in DNA: TGCGCCAGCAGCCCGGAGGGGGACTATGGCTACACCTTC.

The J gene is TRBJ1-1, the V gene TRBV2; 10 nucleotides match TRBD1. Germline assignment: CDR1 SNHLY and CDR2 FYNNEI. Unmatched junction bases numbered 8, after V lost 7 bases and J lost 6 bases. The CDR3 is made up of 14 amino acids. CDR3 region: CASTRTGGGAEAFF. The CDR3 DNA is TGTGCCAGCACCCGGACAGGGGGGGGTGCTGAAGCTTTCTTT.

This clone was counted between two and nine times. This chain uses TRBV7-7 with TRBJ2-7; D perhaps matches TRBD1 (5 bases). V was pared by 5 bases and J by 2 bases, with 16 bases between. This CDR3 has 15 residues. Per germline, CDR1 SSHAT and CDR2 FNYEAQ (reference sequence). Written as DNA, the CDR3 is TGTGCCAGCAGCGGTGGCGTGGGGCCGACCTACGAGCAGTACTTC. Protein: CASSGGVGPTYEQYF.

This clone is deemed medium-sized. The rearrangement uses TRBV5-5 and TRBJ1-2; the D is unclear. The CDR3 runs 14 residues. Trimming took 2 bases from V and 4 from J, leaving 12 bases between them. Germline CDR1 is SGHKS and CDR2 is YYEKEE (reference sequence). The CDR3 here is CASSLYYSVYGYTF. CDR3 DNA sequence: TGTGCCAGCAGCTTATATTACAGCGTCTATGGCTACACCTTC.

The DNA for the CDR3 is TGTGCCAGTAGTCTTGGGCGGACCCGCGCGGCTAATGAAAAACTGTTTTTT. Protein: CASSLGRTRAANEKLFF. The chain couples TRBV19 to TRBJ1-4; D not resolved. The CDR3 consists of 17 residues. Trimming removed 5 bases at V and 3 bases at J, with 19 bases between. Germline V CDR1 and CDR2: LNHDA, SQIVND (reference sequence).

This clone was counted between two and nine times. The chain carries TRBV4-2 and TRBJ1-4, with no clear D. Germline V CDR1 and CDR2: LGHNA, YNFKEQ. Deletions cut 6 bases from V and 8 bases from J, with 19 bases between. This CDR3 has 15 amino acids. The CDR3 is CASSPREAQGEKLFF. Written as DNA, the CDR3 is TGTGCCAGCAGTCCCCGGGAGGCCCAAGGGGAAAAACTGTTTTTT.

This clone occurred a few times. V is TRBV6-1 and J is TRBJ1-2; unclear D gene. Looked up from germline, CDR1 is MNHNS and CDR2 is SASEGT. V gave up 8 bases and J gave up 1 base, with 11 bases separating them. The CDR3 loop spans 13 amino acids. CDR3 nucleotide sequence: TGTGCCAGCCACCCGTTGGGTAACTATGGCTACACCTTC. Protein sequence: CASHPLGNYGYTF.

This chain connects TRBV5-4 to TRBJ1-2; tentative D call: TRBD1 (5 bases). The CDR3 length is 14 residues. V was pared by 3 bases and J by 8 bases, with 17 bases between. Germline assignment: CDR1 SGHNT and CDR2 YYREEE (reference sequence). The CDR3 DNA follows: TGTGCCAGCAGCTCAACCCAGGGAACCCGAGGCTACACCTTC. Amino acids: CASSSTQGTRGYTF.

This clone was seen once. The chain employs TRBV7-2 and TRBJ2-7, with no clear D. CDR3 length equals 15 residues. The V and J ends lost 4 bases and 3 bases respectively, with 16 bases between them. Germline CDR1 reads SGHTA; CDR2 reads FQGNSA. CDR3 residues: CASSSLLPRSYEQYF. The CDR3 nucleotides are TGTGCCAGCAGCTCCCTCCTGCCAAGAAGCTACGAGCAGTACTTC.

The chain couples TRBV7-9 to TRBJ1-3, with 7 bases matching TRBD1. Trimming at V came to 5 bases and at J to 4 bases, leaving 8 bases not matched to a gene. Germline lookup yields CDR1 SEHNR and CDR2 FQNEAQ (reference sequence). The CDR3 runs to 15 residues. The DNA for the CDR3 is TGTGCCAGCAGCGTGTCCAGGGGGTCCGGAAACACCATATATTTT. It is translated as CASSVSRGSGNTIYF. Supplemented by reference TRBV7-9 and TRBJ1-3, the full variable domain reads DTGVSQNPRHKITKRGQNVTFRCDPISEHNRLYWYRQTLGQGPEFLTYFQNEAQLEKSRLLSDRFSAERPKGSFSTLEIQRTEQGDSAMYLCASSVSRGSGNTIYFGEGSWLTVV.

This clone has only one observation. The gene calls are TRBV5-1 and TRBJ2-5; 8 nucleotides agree with TRBD2. The germline CDR1 and CDR2 sequences are SGHRS and YFSETQ. V lost 6 bases, J lost 5 bases, and 9 bases stayed unmatched. The CDR3 loop spans 14 amino acids. The CDR3 coding sequence is TGCGCCAGCACTTCCGGGGGGGGGCCGGAGACCCAGTACTTC. This sequence encodes CASTSGGGPETQYF.

The chain uses TRBV6-1 and TRBJ1-1; no clear D. V was shortened by 6 bases and J by 0 bases, with 8 bases between the two germline ends. There are 13 residues in the CDR3. Germline CDR1 and CDR2: MNHNS and SASEGT. The CDR3 loop reads CASRQLMNTEAFF. In DNA, the CDR3 is TGTGCCAGCAGACAGTTAATGAACACTGAAGCTTTCTTT.

The chain couples TRBV5-1 to TRBJ1-6; 7 positions agree with TRBD1. The junction had 10 bases not matched to a gene; V was cut back by 5 bases and J by 8 bases. CDR3 length equals 15 residues. Germline-derived CDR1 and CDR2 are SGHRS and YFSETQ. The CDR3 sequence is CASRERPGQYSPLHF. CDR3 nucleotides: TGCGCCAGCAGAGAGCGCCCGGGACAGTATTCACCCCTCCACTTT.

The gene calls are TRBV11-3 and TRBJ2-2; D could derive from TRBD1 or TRBD2 (5 bases each). Between the trimmed V and J ends, which lost 1 base and 9 bases, there was a span of 9 bases. The CDR3 contains 13 residues. CDR1 and CDR2 (germline): SGHNT, YENEEA. The CDR3 protein is CASSLGGRRELFF. The DNA of the CDR3 is TGTGCCAGCAGCTTAGGGGGACGTCGGGAGCTGTTTTTT.

The sample holds a few counts of this clone. V and J are TRBV6-5 and TRBJ1-2; D unclear. The germline gives CDR1 MNHEY, CDR2 SVGAGI. With 3 bases removed from V and 4 bases from J, the gap between germline ends came to 6 bases. The CDR3 is 12 residues long. In nucleotides, the CDR3 is TGTGCCAGCAGTTATCGGGGCTATGGCTACACCTTC. It is translated as CASSYRGYGYTF.

The V and J genes are TRBV19 and TRBJ1-5; D gene uncertain. V lost 5 bases, J lost 4 bases, and 9 bases lay in between. Germline V lookup: CDR1 LNHDA, CDR2 SQIVND (reference sequence). The CDR3 has 13 amino acids. This CDR3 is CASSWAENQPQHF. As DNA, the CDR3 is TGTGCCAGTAGTTGGGCAGAGAATCAGCCCCAGCATTTT. The full variable domain, completed using reference TRBV19 and TRBJ1-5, is DGGITQSPKYLFRKEGQNVTLSCEQNLNHDAMYWYRQDPGQGLRLIYYSQIVNDFQKGDIAEGYSVSREKKESFPLTVTSAQKNPTAFYLCASSWAENQPQHFGDGTRLSIL.

This clone was found once. The chain is built from TRBV30 and TRBJ1-5; D is undetermined. The CDR3 is 14 residues long. Looked up from germline, CDR1 is GTSNPN and CDR2 is SVGIG (reference sequence). The V gene lost 0 bases and the J gene lost 3 bases, with 9 bases spanning the gap. The CDR3 sequence: CAWSVPGANQPQHF. CDR3 DNA sequence: TGTGCCTGGAGTGTCCCAGGAGCCAATCAGCCCCAGCATTTT.

In nucleotides, the CDR3 is TGTGCCAGCAGCTTGGGGCGCGGCGGGGACTCCTACGAGCAGTACTTC. Its translation: CASSLGRGGDSYEQYF. The J gene is TRBJ2-7, the V gene TRBV5-4; D is perhaps TRBD2 (6 bases). Per the germline V gene, CDR1 is SGHNT and CDR2 is YYREEE (reference sequence). This CDR3 spans 16 amino acids. The V and J ends lost 0 bases and 0 bases respectively, with 13 bases between them.

V gene TRBV27 combines with J gene TRBJ2-5; D is tentatively TRBD1 or TRBD2 (5 bases each). The germline V gene has CDR1 MNHEY and CDR2 SMNVEV (reference sequence). This CDR3 is 13 amino acids long. V lost 0 bases, J lost 8 bases, and 10 bases lay in between. The CDR3 DNA follows: TGTGCCAGCAGTTTATCCAGGGACGGTACCCAGTACTTC. It codes for CASSLSRDGTQYF.